This TCR beta chain was observed in a study of blood T cell repertoires in COVID-19. Study at large: Sources were T cells, B-cell-depleted T cells, or PBMCs; the material itself was cDNA or gDNA.

TCRdb keeps only in-frame clones here, not all; method: immunoSEQ multiplex PCR. The repertoire holds some 300,000 clones, with around 90% as singletons. V shed 1 base, J shed 3 bases, and the junction held 7 bases outside the gene matches. This CDR3 is built from 17 residues. Germline V gene sequence: CDR1 KGHDR, CDR2 SFDVKD. The sequencing sample was made of peripheral blood. The receptor's source is a woman between 45 and 60 years old with COVID-19, enrolled during active disease. The V gene is TRBV24-1, the J gene TRBJ2-3; 9 bases map to TRBD2. The CDR3 DNA follows: TGTGCCACCAGTGATTTTCGTGCGGGAGGGAAAACAGATACGCAGTATTTT. This encodes CATSDFRAGGKTDTQYF.